The clone carrying this T cell receptor (beta chain) appeared many times. The antigen is undetermined. The cDNA was generated through 5'RACE incorporating 10-nucleotide random UMIs. TCRdb passed the 5' RACE reads through MiXCR, listing each CDR3 protein once. The data hold under 85,000 distinct CDR3 sequences, with around 5% observed a single time. The unsorted libraries originated from 2 million PBMCs kept at -80 C. With 0 bases removed from V and 9 bases from J, the gap between germline ends came to 17 bases. CDR1 SGHTA and CDR2 FQGNSA come from the germline V gene. The CDR3 length is 15 residues. The sample is drawn from a study of neurological immune-mediated disorders. Study results and limitations: HTLV-1-associated myelopathy showed the most TCR clonal expansion; multiple sclerosis the least, below healthy controls.

This TCR came from a human donor with multiple sclerosis. The donor label of this sample is uncertain. The V call is TRBV7-2, the J call TRBJ2-5; D not certain. Sequencing was done on a sample of PBMCs. CDR3 in amino acids: CASSLALSSGAAQYF. In nucleotides, the CDR3 is TGTGCCAGCAGCTTAGCGCTGTCCTCCGGAGCCGCCCAGTACTTC.